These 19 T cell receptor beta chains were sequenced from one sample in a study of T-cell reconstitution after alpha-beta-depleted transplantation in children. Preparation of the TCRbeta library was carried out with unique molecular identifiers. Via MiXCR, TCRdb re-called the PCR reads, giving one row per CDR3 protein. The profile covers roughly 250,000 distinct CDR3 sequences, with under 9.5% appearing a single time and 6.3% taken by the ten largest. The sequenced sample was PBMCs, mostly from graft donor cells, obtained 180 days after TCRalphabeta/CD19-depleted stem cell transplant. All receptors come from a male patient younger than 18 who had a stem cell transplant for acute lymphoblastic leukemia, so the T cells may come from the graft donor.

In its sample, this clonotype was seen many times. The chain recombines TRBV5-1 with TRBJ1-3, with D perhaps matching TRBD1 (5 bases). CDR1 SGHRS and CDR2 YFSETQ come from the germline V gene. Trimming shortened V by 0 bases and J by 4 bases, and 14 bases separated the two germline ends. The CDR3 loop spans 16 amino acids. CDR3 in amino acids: CASSLGGHPKGNTIYF. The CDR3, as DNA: TGCGCCAGCAGCTTGGGAGGACACCCAAAAGGAAACACCATATATTTT.

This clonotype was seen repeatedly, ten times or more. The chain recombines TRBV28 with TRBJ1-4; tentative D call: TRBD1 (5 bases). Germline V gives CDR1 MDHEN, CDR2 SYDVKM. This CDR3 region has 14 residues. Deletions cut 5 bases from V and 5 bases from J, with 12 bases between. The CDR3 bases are TGTGCCAGCAGTCGGACAAGTTGGAATGAAAAACTGTTTTTT. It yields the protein CASSRTSWNEKLFF. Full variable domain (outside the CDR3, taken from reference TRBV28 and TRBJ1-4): DVKVTQSSRYLVKRTGEKVFLECVQDMDHENMFWYRQDPGLGLRLIYFSYDVKMKEKGDIPEGYSVSREKKERFSLILESASTNQTSMYLCASSRTSWNEKLFFGSGTQLSVL.

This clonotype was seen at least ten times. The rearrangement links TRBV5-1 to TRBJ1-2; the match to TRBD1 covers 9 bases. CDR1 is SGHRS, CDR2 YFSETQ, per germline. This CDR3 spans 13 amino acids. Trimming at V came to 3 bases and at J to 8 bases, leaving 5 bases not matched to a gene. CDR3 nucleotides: TGCGCCAGCAGCTCCGGGACAGGGAAAGGCTACACCTTC. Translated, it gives CASSSGTGKGYTF.

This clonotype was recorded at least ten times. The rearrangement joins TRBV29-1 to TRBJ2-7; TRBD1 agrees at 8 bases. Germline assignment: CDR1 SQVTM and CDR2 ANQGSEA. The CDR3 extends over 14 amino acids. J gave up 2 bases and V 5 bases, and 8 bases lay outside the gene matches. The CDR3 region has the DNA TGCAGCGTTTACCGACAGGGGACCACCTACGAGCAGTACTTC. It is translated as CSVYRQGTTYEQYF.

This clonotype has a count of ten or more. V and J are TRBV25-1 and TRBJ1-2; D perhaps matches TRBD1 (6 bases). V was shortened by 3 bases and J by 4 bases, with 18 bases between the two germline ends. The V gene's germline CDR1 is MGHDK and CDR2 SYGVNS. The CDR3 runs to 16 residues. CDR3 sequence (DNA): TGTGCCAGCAGTGAGCACTTACAGGGAAGGGGCTATGGCTACACCTTC. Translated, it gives CASSEHLQGRGYGYTF.

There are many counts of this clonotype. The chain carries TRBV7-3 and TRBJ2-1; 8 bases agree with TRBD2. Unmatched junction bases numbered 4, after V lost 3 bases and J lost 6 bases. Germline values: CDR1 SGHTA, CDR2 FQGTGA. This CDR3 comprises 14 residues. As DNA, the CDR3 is TGTGCCAGCAGCTTCAGCGGGGGAGGCAATGAGCAGTTCTTC. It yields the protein CASSFSGGGNEQFF.

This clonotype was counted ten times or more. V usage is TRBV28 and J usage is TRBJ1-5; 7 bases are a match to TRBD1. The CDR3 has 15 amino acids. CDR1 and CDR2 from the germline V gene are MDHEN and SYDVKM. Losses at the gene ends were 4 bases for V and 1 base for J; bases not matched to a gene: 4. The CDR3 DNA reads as TGTGCCAGCAGTTCCGCGACAGGGAGCAATCAGCCCCAGCATTTT. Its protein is CASSSATGSNQPQHF.

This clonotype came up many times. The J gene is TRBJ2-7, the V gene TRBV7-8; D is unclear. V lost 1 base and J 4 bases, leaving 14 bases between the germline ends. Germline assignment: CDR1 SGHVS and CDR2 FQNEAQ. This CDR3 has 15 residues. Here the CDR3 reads CASSLVWAGPYEQYF. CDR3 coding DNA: TGTGCCAGCAGCTTAGTTTGGGCAGGCCCGTACGAGCAGTACTTC.

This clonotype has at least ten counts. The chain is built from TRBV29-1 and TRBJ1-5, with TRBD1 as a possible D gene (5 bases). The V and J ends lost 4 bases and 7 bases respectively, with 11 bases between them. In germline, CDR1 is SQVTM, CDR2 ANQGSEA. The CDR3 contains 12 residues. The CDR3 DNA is TGCAGCGTTGGGCAGGGAAGGCAGCCCCAGCATTTT. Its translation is CSVGQGRQPQHF.

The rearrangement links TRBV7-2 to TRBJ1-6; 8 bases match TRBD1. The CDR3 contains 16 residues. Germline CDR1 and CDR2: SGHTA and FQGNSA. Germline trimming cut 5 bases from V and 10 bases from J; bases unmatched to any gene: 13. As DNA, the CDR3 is TGTGCCAGCAGCCGGAGGACAGGGAAAACAAACTCACCCCTCCACTTT. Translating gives CASSRRTGKTNSPLHF. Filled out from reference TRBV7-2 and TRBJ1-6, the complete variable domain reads GAGVSQSPSNKVTEKGKDVELRCDPISGHTALYWYRQSLGQGLEFLIYFQGNSAPDKSGLPSDRFSAERTGGSVSTLTIQRTQQEDSAVYLCASSRRTGKTNSPLHFGNGTRLTVT.

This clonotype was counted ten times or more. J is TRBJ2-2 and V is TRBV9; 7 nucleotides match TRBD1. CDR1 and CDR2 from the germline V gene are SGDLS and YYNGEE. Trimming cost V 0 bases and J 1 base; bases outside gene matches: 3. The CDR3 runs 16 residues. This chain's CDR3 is CASSVVTGRNTGELFF. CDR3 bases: TGTGCCAGCAGCGTAGTGACAGGGAGGAACACCGGGGAGCTGTTTTTT.

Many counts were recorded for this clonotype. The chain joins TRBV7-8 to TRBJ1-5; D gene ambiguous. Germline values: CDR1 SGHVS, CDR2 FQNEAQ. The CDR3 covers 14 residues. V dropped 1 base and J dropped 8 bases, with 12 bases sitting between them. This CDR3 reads CASSLGRGSEPQHF. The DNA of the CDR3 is TGTGCCAGCAGCTTAGGGCGCGGTAGTGAGCCCCAGCATTTT. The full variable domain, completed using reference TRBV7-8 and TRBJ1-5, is GAGVSQSPRYKVAKRGQDVALRCDPISGHVSLFWYQQALGQGPEFLTYFQNEAQLDKSGLPSDRFFAERPEGSVSTLKIQRTQQEDSAVYLCASSLGRGSEPQHFGDGTRLSIL.

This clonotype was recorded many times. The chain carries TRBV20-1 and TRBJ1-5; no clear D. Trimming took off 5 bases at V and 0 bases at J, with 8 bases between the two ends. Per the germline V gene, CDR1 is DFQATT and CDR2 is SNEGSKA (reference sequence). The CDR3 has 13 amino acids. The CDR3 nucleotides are TGCAGTGCTTCTTCCCTTAGCAATCAGCCCCAGCATTTT. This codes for CSASSLSNQPQHF.

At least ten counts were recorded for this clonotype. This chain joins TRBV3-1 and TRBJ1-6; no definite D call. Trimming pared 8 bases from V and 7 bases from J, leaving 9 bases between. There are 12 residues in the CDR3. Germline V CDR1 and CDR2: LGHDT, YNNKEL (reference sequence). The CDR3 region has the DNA TGTGCCAGCCACATCCAGAATTCACCCCTCCACTTT. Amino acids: CASHIQNSPLHF. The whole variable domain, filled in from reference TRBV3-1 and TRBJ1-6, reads DTAVSQTPKYLVTQMGNDKSIKCEQNLGHDTMYWYKQDSKKFLKIMFSYNNKELIINETVPNRFSPKSPDKAHLNLHINSLELGDSAVYFCASHIQNSPLHFGNGTRLTVT.

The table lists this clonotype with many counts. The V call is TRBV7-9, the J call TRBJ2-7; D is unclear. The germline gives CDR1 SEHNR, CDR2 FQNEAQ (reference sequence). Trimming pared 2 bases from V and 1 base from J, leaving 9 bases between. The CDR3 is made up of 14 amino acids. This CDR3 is CASSLSAASYEQYF. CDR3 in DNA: TGTGCCAGCAGCTTATCGGCGGCATCCTACGAGCAGTACTTC.

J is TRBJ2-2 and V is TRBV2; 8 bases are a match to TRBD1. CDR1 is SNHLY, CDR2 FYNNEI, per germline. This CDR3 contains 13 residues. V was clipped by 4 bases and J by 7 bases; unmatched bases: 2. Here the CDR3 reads CASSVTGVGELFF. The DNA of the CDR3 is TGTGCCAGCAGTGTGACAGGGGTCGGGGAGCTGTTTTTT.

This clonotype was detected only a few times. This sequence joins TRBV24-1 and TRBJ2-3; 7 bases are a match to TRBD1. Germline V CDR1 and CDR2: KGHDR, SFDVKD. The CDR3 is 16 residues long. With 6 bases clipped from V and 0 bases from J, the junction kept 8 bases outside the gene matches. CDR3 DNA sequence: TGTGCCACCAGTCTCCTACCGGGACAGAGCACAGATACGCAGTATTTT. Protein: CATSLLPGQSTDTQYF.

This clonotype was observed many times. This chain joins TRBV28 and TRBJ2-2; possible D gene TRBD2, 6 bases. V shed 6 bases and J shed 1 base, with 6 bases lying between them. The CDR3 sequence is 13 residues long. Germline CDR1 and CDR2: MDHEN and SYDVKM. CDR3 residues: CASREGNTGELFF. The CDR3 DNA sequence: TGTGCCAGCAGGGAGGGGAACACCGGGGAGCTGTTTTTT.

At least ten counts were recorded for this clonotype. Here the CDR3 reads CATSDLHRQETQYF. As DNA, the CDR3 is TGTGCCACCAGTGATTTGCACAGACAAGAGACCCAGTACTTC. The rearrangement uses TRBV24-1 and TRBJ2-5; D unclear. The length of the CDR3 is 14 residues. CDR1 and CDR2 from the germline V gene are KGHDR and SFDVKD. V lost 0 bases, J lost 2 bases, and 6 bases lay in between.